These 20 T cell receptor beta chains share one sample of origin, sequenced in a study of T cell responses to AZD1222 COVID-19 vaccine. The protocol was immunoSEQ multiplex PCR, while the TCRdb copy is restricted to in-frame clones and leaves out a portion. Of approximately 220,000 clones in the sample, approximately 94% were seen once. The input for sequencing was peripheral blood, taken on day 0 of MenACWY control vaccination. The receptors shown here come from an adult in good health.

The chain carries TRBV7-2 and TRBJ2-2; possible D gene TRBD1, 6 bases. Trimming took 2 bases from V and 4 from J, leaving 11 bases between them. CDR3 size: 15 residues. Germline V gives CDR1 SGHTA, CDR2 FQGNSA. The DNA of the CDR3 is TGTGCCAGCAGCTTACTAGGGGGATCCACCGGGGAGCTGTTTTTT. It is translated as CASSLLGGSTGELFF.

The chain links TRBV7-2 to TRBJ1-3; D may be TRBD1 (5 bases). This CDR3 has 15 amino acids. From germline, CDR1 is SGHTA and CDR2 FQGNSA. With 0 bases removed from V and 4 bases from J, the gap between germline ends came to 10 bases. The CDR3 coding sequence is TGTGCCAGCAGCTTAGCGCAGGGATCCGGAAACACCATATATTTT. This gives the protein CASSLAQGSGNTIYF.

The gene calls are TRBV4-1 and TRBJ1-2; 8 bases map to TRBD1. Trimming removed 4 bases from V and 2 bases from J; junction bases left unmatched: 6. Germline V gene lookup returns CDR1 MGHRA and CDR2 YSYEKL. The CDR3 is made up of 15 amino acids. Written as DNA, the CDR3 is TGCGCCAGCAGCCCATTCACAGGGGGGAACTATGGCTACACCTTC. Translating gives CASSPFTGGNYGYTF.

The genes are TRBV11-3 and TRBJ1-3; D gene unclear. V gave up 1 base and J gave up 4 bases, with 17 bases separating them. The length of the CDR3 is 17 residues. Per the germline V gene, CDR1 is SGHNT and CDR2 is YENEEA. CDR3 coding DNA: TGTGCCAGCAGCTTAGGGGCGGGGATCGACGGAGGAAACACCATATATTTT. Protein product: CASSLGAGIDGGNTIYF.

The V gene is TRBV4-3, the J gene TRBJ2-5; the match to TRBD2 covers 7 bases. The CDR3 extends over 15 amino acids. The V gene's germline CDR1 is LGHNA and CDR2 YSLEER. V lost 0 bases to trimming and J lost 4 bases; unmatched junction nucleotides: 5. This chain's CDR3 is CASSQDLGGGETQYF. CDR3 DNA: TGCGCCAGCAGCCAAGATCTTGGCGGGGGAGAGACCCAGTACTTC.

DNA of the CDR3: TGTGCCAGCAGCCAAGCTAACAGGTACTACACCTTC. Translation: CASSQANRYYTF. V is TRBV3-1 (or the pseudogene TRBV3-2) and J is TRBJ1-2, with D possibly matching TRBD1 (5 bases). Trimming shortened V by 1 base and J by 10 bases, and 10 bases separated the two germline ends. This CDR3 spans 12 amino acids. The V gene's germline CDR1 is LGHDT and CDR2 YNNKEL (reference sequence).

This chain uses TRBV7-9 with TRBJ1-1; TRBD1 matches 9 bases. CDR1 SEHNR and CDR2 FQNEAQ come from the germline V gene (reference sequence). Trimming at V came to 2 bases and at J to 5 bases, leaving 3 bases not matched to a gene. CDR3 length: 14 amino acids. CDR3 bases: TGTGCCAGCAGCTTAACAGGGGGCCGGACTGAAGCTTTCTTT. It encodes CASSLTGGRTEAFF.

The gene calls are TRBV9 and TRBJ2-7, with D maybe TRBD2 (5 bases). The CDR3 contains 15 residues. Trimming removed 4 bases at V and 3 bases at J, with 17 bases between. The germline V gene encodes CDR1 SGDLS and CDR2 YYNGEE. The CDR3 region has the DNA TGTGCCAGCAGCCGAATCAGGATCGAGGGCTACGAGCAGTACTTC. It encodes CASSRIRIEGYEQYF. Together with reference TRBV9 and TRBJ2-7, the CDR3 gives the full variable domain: DSGVTQTPKHLITATGQRVTLRCSPRSGDLSVYWYQQSLDQGLQFLIQYYNGEERAKGNILERFSAQQFPDLHSELNLSSLELGDSALYFCASSRIRIEGYEQYFGPGTRLTVT.

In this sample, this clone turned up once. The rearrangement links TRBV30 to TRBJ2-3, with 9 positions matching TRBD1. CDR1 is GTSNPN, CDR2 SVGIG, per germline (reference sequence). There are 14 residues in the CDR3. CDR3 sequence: CTHQGQGQGDTQYF. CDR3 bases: TGTACCCACCAGGGACAGGGACAGGGAGATACGCAGTATTTT.

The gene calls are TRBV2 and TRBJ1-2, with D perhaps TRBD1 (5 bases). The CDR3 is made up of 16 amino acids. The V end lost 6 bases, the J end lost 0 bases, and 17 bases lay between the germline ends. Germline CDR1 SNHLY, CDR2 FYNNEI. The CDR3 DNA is TGTGCCAGCAGGGAACCCACAGGACCCTCTAACTATGGCTACACCTTC. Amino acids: CASREPTGPSNYGYTF.

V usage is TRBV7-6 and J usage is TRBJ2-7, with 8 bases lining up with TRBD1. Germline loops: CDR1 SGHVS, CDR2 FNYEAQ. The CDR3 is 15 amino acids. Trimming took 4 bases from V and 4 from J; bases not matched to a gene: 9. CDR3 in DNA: TGTGCCAGCAGCTCCGAACAGGGGGGTCGATACGAGCAGTACTTC. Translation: CASSSEQGGRYEQYF.

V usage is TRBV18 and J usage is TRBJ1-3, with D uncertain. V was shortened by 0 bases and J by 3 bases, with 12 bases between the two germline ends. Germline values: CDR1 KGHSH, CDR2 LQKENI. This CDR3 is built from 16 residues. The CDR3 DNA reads TGTGCCAGCTCACCACCAGGACGGGCCGGTGGAAACACCATATATTTT. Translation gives CASSPPGRAGGNTIYF.

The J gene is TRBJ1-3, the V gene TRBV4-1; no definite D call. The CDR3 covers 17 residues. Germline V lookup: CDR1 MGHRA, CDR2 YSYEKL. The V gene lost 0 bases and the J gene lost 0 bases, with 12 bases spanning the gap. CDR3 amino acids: CASSQDFRPRSGNTIYF. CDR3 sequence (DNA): TGCGCCAGCAGCCAAGATTTCAGGCCCCGCTCTGGAAACACCATATATTTT.

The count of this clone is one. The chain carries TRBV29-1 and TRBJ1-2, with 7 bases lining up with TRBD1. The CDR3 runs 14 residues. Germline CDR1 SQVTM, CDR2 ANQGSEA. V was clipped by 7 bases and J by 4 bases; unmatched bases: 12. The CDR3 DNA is TGCAGCGCAAGAAGACAGGGAACCACCTATGGCTACACCTTC. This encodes CSARRQGTTYGYTF.

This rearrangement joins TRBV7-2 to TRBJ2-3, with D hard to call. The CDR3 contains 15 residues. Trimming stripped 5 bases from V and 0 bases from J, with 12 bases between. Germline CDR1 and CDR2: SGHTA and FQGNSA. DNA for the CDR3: TGTGCCAGCAGCCCCCGGACCGGTAGCACAGATACGCAGTATTTT. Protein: CASSPRTGSTDTQYF.

The CDR3 region is CASSLGRAAEAFF. In DNA, the CDR3 is TGCGCCAGCAGCTTGGGGCGGGCGGCTGAAGCTTTCTTT. J is TRBJ1-1 and V is TRBV5-1; D uncertain. The CDR3 runs 13 residues. CDR1 and CDR2 (germline): SGHRS, YFSETQ. Deletions cut 0 bases from V and 6 bases from J, with 9 bases between.

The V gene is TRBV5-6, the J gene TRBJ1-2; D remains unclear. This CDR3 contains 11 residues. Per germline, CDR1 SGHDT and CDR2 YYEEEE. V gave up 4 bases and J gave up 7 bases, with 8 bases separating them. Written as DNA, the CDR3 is TGTGCCAGCAGCCGGGAAGTTGGCTACACCTTC. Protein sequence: CASSREVGYTF.

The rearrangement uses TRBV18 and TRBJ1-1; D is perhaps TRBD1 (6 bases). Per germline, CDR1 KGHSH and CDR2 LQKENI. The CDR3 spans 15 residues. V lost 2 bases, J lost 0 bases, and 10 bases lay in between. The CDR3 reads CASSPGTGMNTEAFF. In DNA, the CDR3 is TGTGCCAGCTCACCAGGTACAGGGATGAACACTGAAGCTTTCTTT.

CDR3 nucleotides: TGTGCCAGCAGCGTAGTCCACGGACCTATCAACACCGGGGAGCTGTTTTTT. Protein sequence: CASSVVHGPINTGELFF. The chain links TRBV9 to TRBJ2-2, with no clear D. CDR1 and CDR2 from the germline V gene are SGDLS and YYNGEE. CDR3 length equals 17 residues. The V and J ends lost 0 bases and 2 bases respectively, with 14 bases between them.

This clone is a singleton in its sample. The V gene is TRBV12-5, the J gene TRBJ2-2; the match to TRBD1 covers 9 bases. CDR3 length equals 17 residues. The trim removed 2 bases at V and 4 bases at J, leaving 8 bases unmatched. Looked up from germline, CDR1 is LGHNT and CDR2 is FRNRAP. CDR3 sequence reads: CASGLTTGQGTTGELFF. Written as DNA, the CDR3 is TGTGCTAGTGGTTTGACTACGGGACAGGGCACCACCGGGGAGCTGTTTTTT.